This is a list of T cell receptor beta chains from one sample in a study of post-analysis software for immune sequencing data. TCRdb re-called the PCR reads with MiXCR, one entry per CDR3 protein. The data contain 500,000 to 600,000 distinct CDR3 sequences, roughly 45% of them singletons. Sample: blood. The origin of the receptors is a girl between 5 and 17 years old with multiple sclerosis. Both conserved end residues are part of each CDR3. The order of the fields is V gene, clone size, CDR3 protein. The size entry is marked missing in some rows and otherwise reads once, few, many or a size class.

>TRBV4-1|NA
CASSQGSTSNTEAFF
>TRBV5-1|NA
CASSLGGGLANEQYF
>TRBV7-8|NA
CASSDRARGWAKNIQYF
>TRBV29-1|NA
CSVPGEQTSGSRNEQFF
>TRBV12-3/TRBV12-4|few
CASRRGQHNQPQHF
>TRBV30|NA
CAWSVISGTPESTQYF
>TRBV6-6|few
CASSFRPGSNQPQHF
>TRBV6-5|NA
CASSYQSRQFGETQYF
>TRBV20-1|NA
CSATGFTSGSSYNEQYF
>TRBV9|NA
CASSVVLGEGHTF
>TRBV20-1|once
CSARRKETQYF
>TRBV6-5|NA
CASSYPGGHGYTF
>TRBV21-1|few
CASITMTVREPRSGANVLTF
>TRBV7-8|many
CASSTAGLYYEQYF